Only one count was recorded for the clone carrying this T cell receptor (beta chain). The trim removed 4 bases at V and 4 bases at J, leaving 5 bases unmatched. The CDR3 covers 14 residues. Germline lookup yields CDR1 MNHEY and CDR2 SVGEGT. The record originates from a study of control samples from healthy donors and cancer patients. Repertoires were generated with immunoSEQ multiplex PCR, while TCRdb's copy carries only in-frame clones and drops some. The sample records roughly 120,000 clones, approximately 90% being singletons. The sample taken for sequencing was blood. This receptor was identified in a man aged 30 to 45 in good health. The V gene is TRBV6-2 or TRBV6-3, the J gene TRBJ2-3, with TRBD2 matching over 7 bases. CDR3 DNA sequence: TGTGCCAGCAGTTTCGGACTAGGGGCAGATACGCAGTATTTT. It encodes CASSFGLGADTQYF.